Presented here are 28 T cell receptor beta chains from one specimen sequenced in a study of OX40 agonist ivuxolimab in advanced cancers. The table came from immunoSEQ multiplex PCR; TCRdb's copy has only in-frame clones and leaves some out. The sample contains roughly 50,000 clones, 70% to 85% of which appear only once. The starting material was CD4+ or CD8+ T cells sorted from blood, obtained in a trial of the OX40 agonist ivuxolimab. The receptors here all came from an adult with an advanced solid tumor such as melanoma, head and neck, liver or kidney cancer.

The gene calls are TRBV19 and TRBJ1-2, with D uncertain. The V and J ends lost 7 bases and 6 bases respectively, with 21 bases between them. The CDR3 spans 15 residues. The germline gives CDR1 LNHDA, CDR2 SQIVND (reference sequence). The CDR3 nucleotides are TGTGCCAGTACCGTTGGACCGTTGTTTTCCGATGGCTACACCTTC. It codes for CASTVGPLFSDGYTF.

The chain carries TRBV7-3 and TRBJ1-2, with TRBD1 as a possible D gene (5 bases). The CDR3 totals 13 residues. With 3 bases removed from V and 3 bases from J, the gap between germline ends came to 8 bases. Looked up from germline, CDR1 is SGHTA and CDR2 is FQGTGA. Here the CDR3 DNA reads TGTGCCAGCAGCTTGGGGCAGGACTATGGCTACACCTTC. It is translated as CASSLGQDYGYTF. Based on the CDR3 plus reference TRBV7-3 and TRBJ1-2, the full variable domain is GAGVSQTPSNKVTEKGKYVELRCDPISGHTALYWYRQSLGQGPEFLIYFQGTGAADDSGLPNDRFFAVRPEGSVSTLKIQRTERGDSAVYLCASSLGQDYGYTFGSGTRLTVV.

V and J are TRBV18 and TRBJ1-2; TRBD1 might be the D (6 bases). Germline CDR1 KGHSH, CDR2 LQKENI. The CDR3 totals 14 residues. The ends were cut back, 4 bases at V and 2 bases at J, with 11 bases in the middle. This chain's CDR3 is CASSRDGQNYGYTF. CDR3 coding DNA: TGTGCCAGCTCACGCGACGGACAGAACTATGGCTACACCTTC.

The chain carries TRBV7-9 and TRBJ2-5, with 10 nucleotides matching TRBD1. Germline V gives CDR1 SEHNR, CDR2 FQNEAQ (reference sequence). Losses at the gene ends were 4 bases for V and 4 bases for J; bases not matched to a gene: 9. The CDR3 extends over 16 amino acids. CDR3 nucleotides: TGTGCCAGCAGCTCCCTCGGGACAGGGGTTTTAGAGACCCAGTACTTC. It translates to CASSSLGTGVLETQYF.

The chain combines TRBV5-1 with TRBJ1-3; D is unresolved. Germline V lookup: CDR1 SGHRS, CDR2 YFSETQ. The germline V and J ends were trimmed by 0 bases and 0 bases, with 4 bases remaining between them. This CDR3 is 14 amino acids long. Written as DNA, the CDR3 is TGCGCCAGCAGCTTGGCAGCCTCTGGAAACACCATATATTTT. Translation gives CASSLAASGNTIYF.

This clone was counted between two and nine times. This chain connects TRBV27 to TRBJ2-4, with D possibly being TRBD1 or TRBD2 (5 bases each). Trimming pared 5 bases from V and 1 base from J, leaving 12 bases between. The CDR3 runs to 15 residues. Germline V CDR1 and CDR2: MNHEY, SMNVEV (reference sequence). The CDR3: CASSPPEGAKNIQYF. In nucleotides, the CDR3 is TGTGCCAGCAGTCCCCCAGAGGGGGCCAAAAACATTCAGTACTTC.

In DNA form, the CDR3 reads TGCGCCAGCAGCTTGGCGGGCAGGGCTCTCGAGCAGTACTTC. Its protein is CASSLAGRALEQYF. The rearrangement links TRBV5-1 to TRBJ2-7, with D tentatively TRBD1 (5 bases). Germline assignment: CDR1 SGHRS and CDR2 YFSETQ. Between the trimmed V and J ends, which lost 0 bases and 6 bases, there was a span of 13 bases. This CDR3 spans 14 amino acids.

The chain couples TRBV4-1 to TRBJ1-5; D not certain. Germline V gene lookup returns CDR1 MGHRA and CDR2 YSYEKL. The germline V and J ends were trimmed by 0 bases and 4 bases, with 1 base remaining between them. The CDR3 is 12 residues long. The CDR3 DNA is TGCGCCAGCAGCCAAGAAAATCAGCCCCAGCATTTT. Protein product: CASSQENQPQHF.

This clone was found a few times. V gene TRBV11-2 combines with J gene TRBJ2-2; 7 bases map to TRBD2. The germline gives CDR1 SGHAT, CDR2 FQNNGV. Losses at the gene ends were 6 bases for V and 5 bases for J; bases not matched to a gene: 9. The CDR3 has 15 amino acids. As DNA, the CDR3 is TGTGCCAGCAGTAGGAGTCGGCGGGGGACCGGGGAGCTGTTTTTT. This translates into CASSRSRRGTGELFF.

This clone was recorded many times. V usage is TRBV30 and J usage is TRBJ1-2, with D perhaps TRBD1 (5 bases). With 0 bases removed from V and 8 bases from J, the gap between germline ends came to 16 bases. The CDR3 length is 14 residues. Per the germline V gene, CDR1 is GTSNPN and CDR2 is SVGIG (reference sequence). The CDR3 region is CAWSVSGTTGGYTF. In nucleotides, the CDR3 is TGTGCCTGGAGTGTATCCGGGACGACCGGGGGCTACACCTTC.

This chain's CDR3 is CASSAGTRSTDTQYF. The CDR3 bases are TGTGCCAGCTCAGCCGGGACCCGTAGCACAGATACGCAGTATTTT. V usage is TRBV18 and J usage is TRBJ2-3; either TRBD1 or TRBD2 may supply D (5 bases each). Germline-derived CDR1 and CDR2 are KGHSH and LQKENI. V was pared by 5 bases and J by 0 bases, with 12 bases between. The CDR3 covers 15 residues.

As for this clone: Other DNA sequences in the sample encode the same CDR3. The chain combines TRBV7-3 with TRBJ1-1; weak D call: TRBD1 (6 bases). V lost 4 bases and J 4 bases, leaving 13 bases between the germline ends. The CDR3 has 14 amino acids. In germline, CDR1 is SGHTA, CDR2 FQGTGA. The CDR3 here is CASSSRGGGTEAFF. CDR3 bases: TGTGCCAGCAGCTCAAGGGGGGGCGGCACTGAAGCTTTCTTT.

The chain employs TRBV30 and TRBJ2-7; D might be TRBD2 (5 bases). V lost 0 bases, J lost 4 bases, and 13 bases lay in between. Germline CDR1 GTSNPN, CDR2 SVGIG (reference sequence). This CDR3 contains 14 residues. DNA of the CDR3: TGTGCCTGGAGTGTAGGTGGGAGTGTATACGAGCAGTACTTC. Its translation: CAWSVGGSVYEQYF. The full variable domain, in which reference TRBV30 and TRBJ2-7 provide the parts outside the CDR3, is SQTIHQWPATLVQPVGSPLSLECTVEGTSNPNLYWYRQAAGRGLQLLFYSVGIGQISSEVPQNLSASRPQDRQFILSSKKLLLSDSGFYLCAWSVGGSVYEQYFGPGTRLTVT.

The chain uses TRBV11-2 and TRBJ2-3, with 7 bases fitting TRBD2. In germline, CDR1 is SGHAT, CDR2 FQNNGV. Unmatched junction bases numbered 9, after V lost 6 bases and J lost 0 bases. This CDR3 is built from 16 residues. This chain's CDR3 is CASSNAAGASTDTQYF. Here the CDR3 DNA reads TGTGCCAGCAGTAATGCGGCGGGAGCTAGCACAGATACGCAGTATTTT.

Written as DNA, the CDR3 is TGTGCCAGCAGCTTCCACTCAGGCAACACCGGGGAGCTGTTTTTT. Protein product: CASSFHSGNTGELFF. This chain joins TRBV7-9 and TRBJ2-2; no reliable D call. V was shortened by 3 bases and J by 2 bases, with 10 bases between the two germline ends. In germline, CDR1 is SEHNR, CDR2 FQNEAQ (reference sequence). This CDR3 region has 15 residues.

The chain couples TRBV19 to TRBJ2-4, with TRBD1 identical over 7 bases. CDR1 LNHDA and CDR2 SQIVND come from the germline V gene (reference sequence). Trimming took 3 bases from V and 10 from J; bases not matched to a gene: 15. The length of the CDR3 is 16 residues. As DNA, the CDR3 is TGTGCCAGTAGTATCGACAGGGTCGGGCGCGAACTAATTCAGTACTTC. It encodes CASSIDRVGRELIQYF.

The rearrangement links TRBV11-2 to TRBJ2-1; no firm D call. This CDR3 spans 14 amino acids. V was trimmed by 8 bases and J by 2 bases, leaving 13 bases between them. Germline V gene lookup returns CDR1 SGHAT and CDR2 FQNNGV. CDR3 sequence reads: CASVSKLTYNEQFF. The DNA of the CDR3 is TGTGCCAGCGTCAGCAAGCTAACCTACAATGAGCAGTTCTTC.

This clone was counted only a few times. The gene calls are TRBV18 and TRBJ1-2; D is unresolved. Germline assignment: CDR1 KGHSH and CDR2 LQKENI. This CDR3 contains 16 residues. Trimming left V 2 bases short and J 2 bases short, with 15 bases between. CDR3 DNA: TGTGCCAGCTCACCAAAGCGGGCGGAGGGAAACTATGGCTACACCTTC. Translation gives CASSPKRAEGNYGYTF.

This clone was picked up a small number of times. The rearrangement joins TRBV19 to TRBJ1-1; D gene uncertain. V gave up 5 bases and J gave up 4 bases, with 17 bases separating them. CDR3 length equals 15 residues. Germline V CDR1 and CDR2: LNHDA, SQIVND (reference sequence). Written as DNA, the CDR3 is TGTGCCAGTAGTTTTTCCCGTGTTGTCGGCACTGAAGCTTTCTTT. It specifies CASSFSRVVGTEAFF.

This clone was counted many times. The chain uses TRBV19 and TRBJ2-2; 9 bases are a match to TRBD2. The CDR3 runs to 15 residues. The trim removed 4 bases at V and 4 bases at J, leaving 4 bases unmatched. Germline V gives CDR1 LNHDA, CDR2 SQIVND (reference sequence). The CDR3 protein is CASSTGAGGTGELFF. The CDR3 coding sequence is TGTGCCAGTAGTACGGGAGCGGGGGGCACCGGGGAGCTGTTTTTT. The complete variable domain, with remaining parts taken from reference TRBV19 and TRBJ2-2, reads DGGITQSPKYLFRKEGQNVTLSCEQNLNHDAMYWYRQDPGQGLRLIYYSQIVNDFQKGDIAEGYSVSREKKESFPLTVTSAQKNPTAFYLCASSTGAGGTGELFFGEGSRLTVL.

V gene TRBV4-3 combines with J gene TRBJ1-3; TRBD1 aligns across 7 bases. Germline CDR1 and CDR2: LGHNA and YSLEER. The CDR3 has 17 residues. Trimming took 3 bases from V and 0 from J; bases not matched to a gene: 8. The CDR3: CASSHLETGSSGNTIYF. Here the CDR3 DNA reads TGCGCCAGCAGCCACTTAGAGACAGGGAGCTCTGGAAACACCATATATTTT.

This clone occurred a few times. V usage is TRBV19 and J usage is TRBJ1-1; D remains ambiguous. Germline CDR1 is LNHDA and CDR2 is SQIVND (reference sequence). Trimming took 1 base from V and 8 from J, leaving 14 bases between them. The CDR3 spans 14 residues. CDR3: CASSIGSASTEAFF. The DNA of the CDR3 is TGTGCCAGTAGTATAGGTAGCGCGTCGACAGAAGCTTTCTTT.

The chain joins TRBV2 to TRBJ1-5, with 11 positions matching TRBD1. The CDR3 consists of 14 residues. V gave up 6 bases and J gave up 6 bases; unmatched junction bases: 4. Germline V lookup: CDR1 SNHLY, CDR2 FYNNEI. This CDR3 is CASSGQGASQPQHF. The CDR3 DNA follows: TGTGCCAGCAGCGGACAGGGGGCCAGTCAGCCCCAGCATTTT.

The gene calls are TRBV28 and TRBJ1-4, with 12 bases lining up with TRBD1. There are 19 residues in the CDR3. V lost 4 bases to trimming and J lost 7 bases; unmatched junction nucleotides: 16. Per the germline V gene, CDR1 is MDHEN and CDR2 is SYDVKM. The CDR3 nucleotides read TGTGCCAGCAGTTCCATCAGATCGCCCGGGACAGGGGGCCGTGAAAAACTGTTTTTT. Its translation is CASSSIRSPGTGGREKLFF.

The CDR3 DNA reads as TGTGCCAGTAGCCCGCGGGGATGGAGGGATAGCAATCAGCCCCAGCATTTT. Translation gives CASSPRGWRDSNQPQHF. This chain uses TRBV19 with TRBJ1-5, with D hard to call. The CDR3 covers 17 residues. CDR1 is LNHDA, CDR2 SQIVND, per germline (reference sequence). V dropped 6 bases and J dropped 0 bases, with 18 bases sitting between them.

V gene TRBV29-1 combines with J gene TRBJ2-7; the match to TRBD1 covers 9 bases. V lost 1 base and J lost 2; bases outside the gene matches: 6. Germline CDR1 SQVTM, CDR2 ANQGSEA. This CDR3 region has 15 residues. The CDR3 reads CSVEGPDRGAYEQYF. CDR3 coding DNA: TGCAGCGTTGAAGGGCCCGACAGGGGGGCCTACGAGCAGTACTTC.

The chain is built from TRBV4-3 and TRBJ1-2; D may be TRBD1 (5 bases). This CDR3 comprises 15 residues. The V gene lost 4 bases and the J gene lost 4 bases, with 16 bases spanning the gap. CDR1 is LGHNA and CDR2 is YSLEER in the germline V gene. CDR3 amino acids: CASSPPGQGGYGYTF. The CDR3 nucleotides read TGCGCCAGCAGCCCCCCTGGGCAGGGAGGCTATGGCTACACCTTC.

The chain uses TRBV6-6 and TRBJ1-1; D gene uncertain. The length of the CDR3 is 13 residues. The germline gives CDR1 MNHNY, CDR2 SVGAGI (reference sequence). V was shortened by 1 base and J by 8 bases, with 11 bases between the two germline ends. Written as DNA, the CDR3 is TGTGCCAGCAGTTACTTCCCGGGTGCCGAAGCTTTCTTT. It specifies CASSYFPGAEAFF.